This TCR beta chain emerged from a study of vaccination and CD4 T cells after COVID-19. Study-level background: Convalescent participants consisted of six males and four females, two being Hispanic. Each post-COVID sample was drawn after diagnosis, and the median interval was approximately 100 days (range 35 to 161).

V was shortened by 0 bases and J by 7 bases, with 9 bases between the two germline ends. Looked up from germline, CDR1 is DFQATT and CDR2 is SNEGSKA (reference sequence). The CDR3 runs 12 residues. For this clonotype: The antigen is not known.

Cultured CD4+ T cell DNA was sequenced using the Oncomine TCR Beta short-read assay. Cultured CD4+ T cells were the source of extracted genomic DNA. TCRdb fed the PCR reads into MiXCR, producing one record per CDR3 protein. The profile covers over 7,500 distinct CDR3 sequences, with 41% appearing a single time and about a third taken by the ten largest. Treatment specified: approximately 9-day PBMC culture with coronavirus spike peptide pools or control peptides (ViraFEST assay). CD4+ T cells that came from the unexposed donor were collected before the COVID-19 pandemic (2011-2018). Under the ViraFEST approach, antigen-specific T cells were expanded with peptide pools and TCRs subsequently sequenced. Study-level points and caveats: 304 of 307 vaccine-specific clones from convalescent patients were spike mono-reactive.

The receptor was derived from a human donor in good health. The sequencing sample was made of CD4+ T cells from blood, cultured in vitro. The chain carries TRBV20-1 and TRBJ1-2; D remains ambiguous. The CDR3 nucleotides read TGCAGTGCTAGAGATGGGGATTTTGGCTACACCTTC. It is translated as CSARDGDFGYTF.